This entry concerns a single T cell receptor beta chain. This table comes from immunoSEQ multiplex PCR, and its TCRdb copy is limited to in-frame clones, with some not included. The sample records nearly 110,000 clones, 75% to 95% being singletons. The record originates from a study of blood T cell repertoires in COVID-19. About the research overall: Samples representing acute and convalescent COVID-19 were sourced from the United States, Italy and Spain.

V was trimmed by 3 bases and J by 6 bases, leaving 15 bases between them. Germline values: CDR1 MDHEN, CDR2 SYDVKM. The CDR3 totals 14 residues. Sequenced material: peripheral blood. The J gene is TRBJ2-7, the V gene TRBV28; TRBD2 might be the D (5 bases). The TCR originated in a woman aged 25 to 39 with acute or convalescent COVID-19. CDR3 amino acids: CASSLVAGLSEQYF. CDR3 sequence (DNA): TGTGCCAGCAGTTTGGTGGCGGGCCTCAGCGAGCAGTACTTC.